The next 27 T cell receptor beta chains were all read from a single sample in a study of CD8+ T cells in alopecia areata. It was cDNA, reverse transcribed from extracted RNA, that served as the sequencing template. TCRdb keeps only in-frame clones here, not all; method: immunoSEQ multiplex PCR. The sample includes approximately 170,000 clones, approximately 62% of them seen just once. Treatment defined: oral pan-JAK inhibitor, 5-10 mg twice daily. Material: CD4+ T cells sorted from blood, obtained at week 24, from a patient treated with tofacitinib. The receptors were sampled from a human donor with alopecia areata.

The chain joins TRBV6-1 to TRBJ2-7; 9 bases match TRBD1. This CDR3 has 17 residues. Germline CDR1 is MNHNS and CDR2 is SASEGT. Trimming took 3 bases from V and 4 from J; bases not matched to a gene: 13. CDR3 sequence reads: CASSDPIRTGGRYEQYF. DNA of the CDR3: TGTGCCAGCAGTGACCCAATCCGAACAGGGGGCAGATACGAGCAGTACTTC.

This clone showed up just a few times. The V and J genes are TRBV20-1 and TRBJ2-3, with D unresolved. With 5 bases removed from V and 6 bases from J, the gap between germline ends came to 9 bases. CDR1 and CDR2 from the germline V gene are DFQATT and SNEGSKA (reference sequence). The CDR3 is 11 residues long. The chain's CDR3 is CSARPLDTQYF. The CDR3 DNA reads TGCAGTGCTCGACCTTTGGATACGCAGTATTTT.

This chain links TRBV29-1 with TRBJ2-7; D perhaps matches TRBD2 (6 bases). Trimming left V 1 base short and J 3 bases short, with 7 bases between. Germline loops: CDR1 SQVTM, CDR2 ANQGSEA. This CDR3 region has 12 residues. CDR3 loop: CSVEGDFYEQYF. In DNA form, the CDR3 reads TGCAGCGTTGAAGGGGACTTCTACGAGCAGTACTTC.

This rearrangement joins TRBV7-8 to TRBJ2-4; D gene uncertain. The CDR3 totals 15 residues. CDR1 is SGHVS, CDR2 FQNEAQ, per germline. Trimming took 3 bases from V and 2 from J, leaving 11 bases between them. As DNA, the CDR3 is TGTGCCAGCAGCTTTTCTTCGCGATCCAAAAACATTCAGTACTTC. It encodes CASSFSSRSKNIQYF. The full variable domain, completed using reference TRBV7-8 and TRBJ2-4, is GAGVSQSPRYKVAKRGQDVALRCDPISGHVSLFWYQQALGQGPEFLTYFQNEAQLDKSGLPSDRFFAERPEGSVSTLKIQRTQQEDSAVYLCASSFSSRSKNIQYFGAGTRLSVL.

This chain joins TRBV29-1 and TRBJ1-2; unclear D gene. Germline V lookup: CDR1 SQVTM, CDR2 ANQGSEA. CDR3 length: 12 amino acids. Trimming shortened V by 5 bases and J by 4 bases, and 11 bases separated the two germline ends. The CDR3 coding sequence is TGCAGCGTTCCACAGTATTTCTATGGCTACACCTTC. Its translation: CSVPQYFYGYTF.

The chain employs TRBV11-3 and TRBJ1-2; D might be TRBD1 (5 bases). CDR3 length: 16 residues. Germline CDR1 SGHNT, CDR2 YENEEA. Trimming left V 3 bases short and J 4 bases short, with 18 bases between. CDR3 region: CASSFSATGGSYGYTF. The CDR3 DNA reads TGTGCCAGCAGCTTCAGCGCGACGGGGGGGAGCTATGGCTACACCTTC.

J is TRBJ2-7 and V is TRBV7-2; maybe TRBD1 (5 bases). The length of the CDR3 is 12 residues. CDR1 and CDR2 (germline): SGHTA, FQGNSA. Deletions cut 3 bases from V and 2 bases from J, with 5 bases between. In DNA form, the CDR3 reads TGTGCCAGCAGCTTGGACACCTACGAGCAGTACTTC. Amino acid sequence: CASSLDTYEQYF.

The count of this clone is one. The gene calls are TRBV30 and TRBJ2-5; D not resolved. The V end lost 5 bases, the J end lost 2 bases, and 15 bases lay between the germline ends. Germline assignment: CDR1 GTSNPN and CDR2 SVGIG (reference sequence). The CDR3 totals 14 residues. Written as DNA, the CDR3 is TGTGCCTGGGGGCGCTCCCTCCCTCAAGAGACCCAGTACTTC. Residues: CAWGRSLPQETQYF.

The chain links TRBV13 to TRBJ1-2; TRBD1 aligns across 7 bases. The CDR3 is 15 amino acids. Germline CDR1 reads PRHDT; CDR2 reads FYEKMQ (reference sequence). Trimming at V came to 5 bases and at J to 0 bases, leaving 6 bases not matched to a gene. The CDR3 DNA reads TGTGCCAGCAGCCCGGGGACAGAAACTAACTATGGCTACACCTTC. It encodes CASSPGTETNYGYTF.

This chain joins TRBV19 and TRBJ1-2, with 8 positions matching TRBD1. V lost 7 bases to trimming and J lost 4 bases; unmatched junction nucleotides: 11. This CDR3 spans 15 amino acids. Germline CDR1 LNHDA, CDR2 SQIVND (reference sequence). The CDR3 nucleotides are TGTGCCAGTAAGGGCAGGGGGCTAGATTTCTATGGCTACACCTTC. Protein: CASKGRGLDFYGYTF.

The chain is built from TRBV7-2 and TRBJ2-6; D might be TRBD1 (6 bases). From germline, CDR1 is SGHTA and CDR2 FQGNSA. The germline V and J ends were trimmed by 5 bases and 2 bases, with 10 bases remaining between them. The CDR3 loop spans 15 amino acids. The CDR3: CASSGQSPGANVLTF. DNA of the CDR3: TGTGCCAGCAGCGGACAGTCTCCTGGGGCCAACGTCCTGACTTTC.

The sample holds one count of this clone. This chain uses TRBV13 with TRBJ2-7, with D perhaps given as TRBD1 or TRBD2 (6 bases each). V lost 3 bases, J lost 0 bases, and 15 bases lay in between. This CDR3 has 16 amino acids. From germline, CDR1 is PRHDT and CDR2 FYEKMQ (reference sequence). CDR3 DNA: TGTGCCAGCAGCTTGGGAGGCAGGGGAAGCTCCTACGAGCAGTACTTC. Protein sequence: CASSLGGRGSSYEQYF.

This clone was picked up a small number of times. V usage is TRBV11-1 and J usage is TRBJ1-1; TRBD1 agrees at 10 bases. Trimming at V came to 5 bases and at J to 1 base, leaving 7 bases not matched to a gene. Germline V gene lookup returns CDR1 SGHAT and CDR2 FQDESV (reference sequence). The CDR3 covers 16 residues. CDR3 sequence: CASSETTGGTNTEAFF. CDR3 in DNA: TGTGCCAGCAGCGAAACGACAGGGGGCACGAACACTGAAGCTTTCTTT.

This clone was picked up a small number of times. This chain connects TRBV30 to TRBJ1-2; TRBD1 agrees at 9 bases. CDR3 length equals 15 residues. The junction had 6 bases not matched to a gene; V was cut back by 2 bases and J by 2 bases. Germline lookup yields CDR1 GTSNPN and CDR2 SVGIG (reference sequence). DNA of the CDR3: TGTGCCTGGAGTTTAACAGGGGGCAAAAACTATGGCTACACCTTC. It codes for CAWSLTGGKNYGYTF.

This clone was detected only once. The junction and the germline gene differ at one end; a read error may be behind it. V usage is TRBV7-7 and J usage is TRBJ2-2, with 7 bases matching TRBD1. CDR3 size: 17 residues. Per the germline V gene, CDR1 is SSHAT and CDR2 is FNYEAQ (reference sequence). CDR3 sequence (DNA): TGTGCTAGCAGCTCCCTCCCCTCGACAGGGATGTCCGGGGAGCTGTTTTTT. This gives the protein CASSSLPSTGMSGELFF. Variable domain in full (rest from reference TRBV7-7 and TRBJ2-2): GAGVSQSPRYKVTKRGQDVTLRCDPISSHATLYWYQQALGQGPEFLTYFNYEAQPDKSGLPSDRFSAERPEGSISTLTIQRTEQRDSAMYRCASSSLPSTGMSGELFFGEGSRLTVL.

The chain employs TRBV29-1 and TRBJ2-7, with 10 positions matching TRBD2. The CDR3 loop spans 13 amino acids. The germline V gene encodes CDR1 SQVTM and CDR2 ANQGSEA. Trimming cost V 5 bases and J 3 bases; bases outside gene matches: 4. CDR3 in DNA: TGCAGCGTTCTAGCGGGGGCCTTCTACGAGCAGTACTTC. Translation: CSVLAGAFYEQYF.

This chain connects TRBV4-2 to TRBJ2-7; D unclear. V was trimmed by 0 bases and J by 2 bases, leaving 8 bases between them. The germline V gene has CDR1 LGHNA and CDR2 YNFKEQ. This CDR3 is 14 amino acids long. CDR3 in DNA: TGTGCCAGCAGCCAAGATCGGGCGACCTACGAGCAGTACTTC. It yields the protein CASSQDRATYEQYF.

V is TRBV29-1 and J is TRBJ1-6, with D unclear. CDR3 size: 14 residues. V lost 6 bases and J 9 bases, leaving 18 bases between the germline ends. Germline loops: CDR1 SQVTM, CDR2 ANQGSEA. The CDR3 DNA sequence: TGCAGCGTGAGGGATTCTGGCTTGAGTTCACCCCTCCACTTT. Translating gives CSVRDSGLSSPLHF.

This clone was counted a few times. The chain recombines TRBV4-1 with TRBJ1-1; D gene unclear. CDR1 MGHRA and CDR2 YSYEKL come from the germline V gene. Trimming stripped 1 base from V and 3 bases from J, with 9 bases between. The CDR3 has 14 residues. The CDR3 coding sequence is TGCGCCAGCAGCCAAGTCGGGGTCGACACTGAAGCTTTCTTT. This codes for CASSQVGVDTEAFF.

In its sample, this clone was seen a few times. The sample carries other DNA sequences with the same CDR3. CDR3 DNA: TGTGCCTGGAGTCCGGGGTTGGAGACCCAGTACTTC. Its protein product is CAWSPGLETQYF. The chain carries TRBV30 and TRBJ2-5; a weak D match, TRBD2 (5 bases). The CDR3 has 12 amino acids. The V gene's germline CDR1 is GTSNPN and CDR2 SVGIG (reference sequence). Deletions cut 2 bases from V and 5 bases from J, with 9 bases between.

The rearrangement joins TRBV19 to TRBJ2-5; possible D gene TRBD2, 6 bases. V lost 3 bases, J lost 5 bases, and 10 bases lay in between. The CDR3 has 13 amino acids. Germline loops: CDR1 LNHDA, CDR2 SQIVND (reference sequence). CDR3 loop: CASSMAGRETQYF. CDR3 sequence (DNA): TGTGCCAGTAGTATGGCGGGGAGGGAGACCCAGTACTTC.

This clone was found a few times. The rearrangement uses TRBV6-6 and TRBJ2-2; D gene unclear. Per the germline V gene, CDR1 is MNHNY and CDR2 is SVGAGI (reference sequence). Trimming removed 0 bases at V and 4 bases at J, with 9 bases between. This CDR3 comprises 15 residues. This CDR3 is CASSYSPSSTGELFF. The CDR3 DNA reads as TGTGCCAGCAGTTACTCCCCTTCCTCCACCGGGGAGCTGTTTTTT.

This clone was picked up a small number of times. The chain joins TRBV30 to TRBJ2-1; D gene unclear. Germline CDR1 is GTSNPN and CDR2 is SVGIG (reference sequence). CDR3 length: 12 residues. Trimming shortened V by 5 bases and J by 3 bases, and 8 bases separated the two germline ends. The CDR3 protein is CAWGWGYNEQFF. Here the CDR3 DNA reads TGTGCCTGGGGGTGGGGCTACAATGAGCAGTTCTTC.

V usage is TRBV11-1 and J usage is TRBJ2-5, with 7 bases lining up with TRBD2. There are 15 residues in the CDR3. CDR1 SGHAT and CDR2 FQDESV come from the germline V gene (reference sequence). Trimming took 3 bases from V and 2 from J; bases not matched to a gene: 6. The CDR3 region has the DNA TGTGCCAGCAGCTTCGGGACTATTTCTCAAGAGACCCAGTACTTC. Translating gives CASSFGTISQETQYF.

The V call is TRBV10-3, the J call TRBJ2-5; D is perhaps TRBD2 (5 bases). Germline CDR1 reads ENHRY; CDR2 reads SYGVKD. V lost 3 bases and J lost 3, with 8 bases in between. The CDR3 extends over 13 amino acids. The CDR3 nucleotides are TGTGCCATCAGTGATAGGCGGGAAGAGACCCAGTACTTC. This codes for CAISDRREETQYF.

This clone was seen a few times. This rearrangement joins TRBV7-3 to TRBJ1-2; tentative D call: TRBD1 (5 bases). The germline V gene has CDR1 SGHTA and CDR2 FQGTGA. The CDR3 has 17 residues. The V end was cut by 2 bases, the J end by 2 bases, with 18 bases between. For the CDR3, the DNA is TGTGCCAGCAGCTTACGGGGGAACCAAAGTCCGAACTATGGCTACACCTTC. Translating it yields CASSLRGNQSPNYGYTF.

The V and J genes are TRBV18 and TRBJ1-6; 8 nucleotides match TRBD1. This CDR3 comprises 16 residues. CDR1 is KGHSH, CDR2 LQKENI, per germline. Unmatched junction bases numbered 7, after V lost 4 bases and J lost 5 bases. CDR3 protein: CASSRRDRKNNSPLHF. In nucleotides, the CDR3 is TGTGCCAGCTCACGCCGGGACAGGAAGAATAATTCACCCCTCCACTTT.